This TCR beta chain was profiled in a study of cytomegalovirus exposure and HLA in healthy donors. The study's findings and limits: Excluded were some V segments that proved indistinguishable, including TRBV6-2 and TRBV6-3. Sequencing likely caused a cluster of highly shared sequence variants.

For this clone: Its antigen is currently unknown.

Germline-derived CDR1 and CDR2 are SGHVS and FQNEAQ. This CDR3 contains 15 residues. Trimming took 5 bases from V and 1 from J, leaving 13 bases between them. The PCR contained 60 Vbeta and 13 Jbeta primers. Using immunoSEQ multiplex PCR, the repertoire was profiled, and TCRdb retains in-frame clones only, with some absent. The sample has roughly 180,000 clones; 80% are singletons. This clonotype originated in a woman aged 30 to 39 in good health and CMV-seronegative. The chain uses TRBV7-8 and TRBJ2-3; D may be TRBD1 (6 bases). The sequencing sample was made of PBMCs. In nucleotides, the CDR3 is TGTGCCAGCAGCGGCCGACAGGTTGGCACAGATACGCAGTATTTT. Protein sequence: CASSGRQVGTDTQYF.